Presented here are 24 T cell receptor beta chains from one specimen sequenced in a study of blood T cell repertoires in COVID-19. Libraries were prepared by immunoSEQ multiplex PCR; TCRdb keeps only in-frame clonotypes and omits some of them. The sample has 80,000 to 100,000 clones, about 91% seen once. Input material: peripheral blood. These TCRs come from a human donor with active COVID-19. The donor label of this sample is uncertain.

In this sample, this clone turned up a few times. This sequence joins TRBV10-1 and TRBJ1-2, with 12 bases identical to TRBD1. The V and J ends lost 5 bases and 8 bases, in that order; junction bases with no gene match: 6. CDR1 is WNHNN, CDR2 SYGVQD, per germline (reference sequence). This CDR3 is 14 amino acids long. The CDR3 protein is CASSSGQGARGYTF. CDR3 bases: TGCGCCAGCAGTTCGGGACAGGGGGCAAGAGGCTACACCTTC.

The chain recombines TRBV5-1 with TRBJ2-7; D is undetermined. Germline lookup yields CDR1 SGHRS and CDR2 YFSETQ. CDR3 length: 11 residues. With 3 bases removed from V and 3 bases from J, the gap between germline ends came to 4 bases. The CDR3 loop reads CASSYNYEQYF. The CDR3, as DNA: TGCGCCAGCAGCTACAACTACGAGCAGTACTTC.

CDR3 in amino acids: CASSLDGTGSTNYGYTF. The CDR3 DNA reads TGCGCCAGCAGCTTGGACGGGACAGGGTCTACTAACTATGGCTACACCTTC. This chain joins TRBV5-1 and TRBJ1-2; 9 bases map to TRBD1. J was trimmed by 0 bases and V by 0 bases; bases with no gene match: 6. CDR3 length: 17 amino acids. Germline V gene lookup returns CDR1 SGHRS and CDR2 YFSETQ. Full variable domain (missing parts from reference TRBV5-1 and TRBJ1-2): KAGVTQTPRYLIKTRGQQVTLSCSPISGHRSVSWYQQTPGQGLQFLFEYFSETQRNKGNFPGRFSGRQFSNSRSEMNVSTLELGDSALYLCASSLDGTGSTNYGYTFGSGTRLTVV.

This clone was counted a single time. The V call is TRBV7-2, the J call TRBJ1-4; 7 bases align to TRBD1. V was clipped by 5 bases and J by 4 bases; unmatched bases: 7. Germline CDR1 and CDR2: SGHTA and FQGNSA. The CDR3 runs to 15 residues. In nucleotides, the CDR3 is TGTGCCAGCAGCCACCAAACAGGGGTTAATGAAAAACTGTTTTTT. It specifies CASSHQTGVNEKLFF.

J is TRBJ2-1 and V is TRBV7-3; 8 bases map to TRBD2. Germline V gives CDR1 SGHTA, CDR2 FQGTGA. J gave up 8 bases and V 5 bases, and 14 bases lay outside the gene matches. This CDR3 region has 16 residues. This CDR3 is CASSPLSRGASDEQFF. In DNA form, the CDR3 reads TGTGCCAGCAGCCCCCTCTCGCGGGGGGCTTCGGATGAGCAGTTCTTC.

The chain is built from TRBV3-1 (or the pseudogene TRBV3-2) and TRBJ2-7; no clear D gene. CDR1 is LGHDT, CDR2 YNNKEL, per germline (reference sequence). CDR3 length: 14 amino acids. V gave up 1 base and J gave up 3 bases, with 10 bases separating them. The CDR3 DNA sequence: TGTGCCAGCAGCCAAGCCGAGGCACTCTACGAGCAGTACTTC. Encoded protein: CASSQAEALYEQYF.

The J gene is TRBJ2-3, the V gene TRBV19; 9 bases agree with TRBD2. This CDR3 is 15 amino acids long. Trimming removed 6 bases from V and 2 bases from J; junction bases left unmatched: 6. The germline CDR1 and CDR2 sequences are LNHDA and SQIVND (reference sequence). The CDR3 protein is CASRLAGANTDTQYF. Written as DNA, the CDR3 is TGTGCCAGTAGGTTAGCGGGGGCTAACACAGATACGCAGTATTTT.

This clone was detected a few times. J is TRBJ2-5 and V is TRBV6-5; 9 bases match TRBD1. V lost 10 bases to trimming and J lost 1 base; unmatched junction nucleotides: 7. Germline values: CDR1 MNHEY, CDR2 SVGAGI. This CDR3 region has 14 residues. CDR3 DNA: TGTGCCACCAGGCCGACAGGGGGCCAAGAGACCCAGTACTTC. Encoded protein: CATRPTGGQETQYF.

CDR3 loop: CASSGTEAYEQYF. The CDR3, as DNA: TGTGCCAGCAGCGGGACAGAAGCCTACGAGCAGTACTTC. This sequence joins TRBV27 and TRBJ2-7; 7 positions match TRBD1. The CDR3 contains 13 residues. Germline assignment: CDR1 MNHEY and CDR2 SMNVEV (reference sequence). The ends lost 6 bases at V and 2 bases at J; junction bases unmatched: 4.

V usage is TRBV6-5 and J usage is TRBJ1-2, with 9 bases fitting TRBD1. J lost 1 base, V lost 4 bases, and 1 base had no gene match. Germline V lookup: CDR1 MNHEY, CDR2 SVGAGI. This CDR3 has 14 amino acids. Here the CDR3 DNA reads TGTGCCAGCAGTTTGGGACAGGGTAACTATGGCTACACCTTC. Residues: CASSLGQGNYGYTF.

This chain uses TRBV11-1 with TRBJ1-1, with D perhaps TRBD1 (6 bases). This CDR3 has 15 amino acids. Per the germline V gene, CDR1 is SGHAT and CDR2 is FQDESV (reference sequence). Trimming left V 4 bases short and J 4 bases short, with 16 bases between. The CDR3 reads CASSSGQTQGTEAFF. CDR3 sequence (DNA): TGTGCCAGCAGCTCAGGACAGACTCAAGGCACTGAAGCTTTCTTT.

The chain carries TRBV11-2 and TRBJ2-1; 11 positions agree with TRBD2. J lost 13 bases, V lost 6 bases, and 11 bases had no gene match. Per the germline V gene, CDR1 is SGHAT and CDR2 is FQNNGV. The CDR3 loop spans 14 amino acids. The chain's CDR3 is CASRNIAGGPAQFF. The DNA for the CDR3 is TGTGCCAGCAGGAATATAGCGGGGGGGCCGGCTCAGTTCTTC. The variable domain in full, completed from reference TRBV11-2 and TRBJ2-1, reads EAGVAQSPRYKIIEKRQSVAFWCNPISGHATLYWYQQILGQGPKLLIQFQNNGVVDDSQLPKDRFSAERLKGVDSTLKIQPAKLEDSAVYLCASRNIAGGPAQFFGPGTRLTVL.

The CDR3 loop reads CASRPGGGTGASYEQYF. In nucleotides, the CDR3 is TGTGCCAGCAGACCCGGAGGCGGGACAGGGGCCTCCTACGAGCAGTACTTC. J is TRBJ2-7 and V is TRBV5-4; 10 nucleotides line up with TRBD1. Germline V gene data show CDR1 as SGHNT and CDR2 as YYREEE (reference sequence). This CDR3 has 17 residues. Trimming at V came to 5 bases and at J to 0 bases, leaving 11 bases not matched to a gene.

The rearrangement joins TRBV6-2 or TRBV6-3 to TRBJ2-1, with TRBD2 as a possible D gene (6 bases). CDR1 is MNHEY and CDR2 is SVGEGT in the germline V gene. Trimming removed 5 bases at V and 0 bases at J, with 14 bases between. This CDR3 region has 16 residues. DNA for the CDR3: TGTGCCAGCAGTACCCGGGACTCGAGCTCCTACAATGAGCAGTTCTTC. Residues: CASSTRDSSSYNEQFF.

The chain couples TRBV5-5 to TRBJ1-1; 10 bases agree with TRBD1. The V gene end was trimmed by 4 bases and the J gene end by 4 bases; junction bases not matched to a gene: 10. CDR3 length: 16 residues. Germline CDR1 reads SGHKS; CDR2 reads YYEKEE (reference sequence). The CDR3 nucleotides are TGTGCCAGCAGCACAAGATGGACAGGGGGGAGCACTGAAGCTTTCTTT. Protein product: CASSTRWTGGSTEAFF.

This chain links TRBV5-1 with TRBJ2-6, with 10 bases fitting TRBD1. Germline lookup yields CDR1 SGHRS and CDR2 YFSETQ. The CDR3 is 14 residues long. V shed 4 bases, J shed 13 bases, and the junction held 8 bases outside the gene matches. CDR3 amino acids: CASSTDRGREVLTF. CDR3 nucleotide sequence: TGCGCCAGCAGCACTGACAGGGGGCGGGAAGTCCTGACTTTC.

V is TRBV11-1 and J is TRBJ1-1; D is uncertain. The length of the CDR3 is 14 residues. Germline-derived CDR1 and CDR2 are SGHAT and FQDESV (reference sequence). The ends were cut back, 2 bases at V and 6 bases at J, with 13 bases in the middle. CDR3 in amino acids: CASSLNRRAAEAFF. The CDR3 DNA follows: TGTGCCAGCAGCTTAAATAGGAGGGCCGCTGAAGCTTTCTTT.

J is TRBJ1-5 and V is TRBV5-5; no clear D gene. Between the trimmed V and J ends, which lost 4 bases and 4 bases, there was a span of 18 bases. The CDR3 length is 16 residues. Germline V gives CDR1 SGHKS, CDR2 YYEKEE (reference sequence). The CDR3 loop reads CASSEEGGIKNQPQHF. The CDR3 bases are TGTGCCAGCAGCGAAGAGGGAGGAATTAAGAATCAGCCCCAGCATTTT.

This clone was seen just once. The chain joins TRBV3-1 (or the pseudogene TRBV3-2) to TRBJ1-2; D gene ambiguous. CDR3 length equals 15 residues. Trimming shortened V by 1 base and J by 1 base, and 10 bases separated the two germline ends. The germline V gene encodes CDR1 LGHDT and CDR2 YNNKEL (reference sequence). CDR3: CASSQGLGSNYGYTF. Written as DNA, the CDR3 is TGTGCCAGCAGCCAAGGCCTGGGGAGTAACTATGGCTACACCTTC.

This clone was observed a single time. The V and J genes are TRBV4-2 and TRBJ1-1; D is ambiguous. With 2 bases removed from V and 1 base from J, the gap between germline ends came to 11 bases. The CDR3 is 15 residues long. Germline V lookup: CDR1 LGHNA, CDR2 YNFKEQ. CDR3 nucleotides: TGTGCCAGCAGCCAATCGGGTCTAGCGAACACTGAAGCTTTCTTT. This encodes CASSQSGLANTEAFF.

This clone was counted a single time. The chain combines TRBV7-9 with TRBJ2-3; possible D gene TRBD1, 5 bases. V lost 5 bases and J lost 5, with 20 bases in between. The CDR3 loop spans 16 amino acids. The germline CDR1 and CDR2 sequences are SEHNR and FQNEAQ (reference sequence). The DNA for the CDR3 is TGTGCCAGCAGCCCCGAAATAGACAGAAGAAAAGATACGCAGTATTTT. It is translated as CASSPEIDRRKDTQYF. Drawing the rest from reference TRBV7-9 and TRBJ2-3, the complete variable domain is DTGVSQNPRHKITKRGQNVTFRCDPISEHNRLYWYRQTLGQGPEFLTYFQNEAQLEKSRLLSDRFSAERPKGSFSTLEIQRTEQGDSAMYLCASSPEIDRRKDTQYFGPGTRLTVL.

This chain links TRBV11-2 with TRBJ2-3; D call uncertain. V lost 5 bases to trimming and J lost 5 bases, with 17 bases between them. The V gene's germline CDR1 is SGHAT and CDR2 FQNNGV. CDR3 length: 15 amino acids. The CDR3 sequence is CASSPRFGSGDTQYF. The CDR3 region has the DNA TGTGCCAGCAGCCCCCGCTTTGGTTCCGGAGATACGCAGTATTTT.

J is TRBJ2-5 and V is TRBV28; weak D call: TRBD1 (6 bases). The CDR3 is 15 residues long. Trimming took 4 bases from V and 0 from J, leaving 12 bases between them. Germline values: CDR1 MDHEN, CDR2 SYDVKM. This CDR3 is CASSSGTLYQETQYF. CDR3 coding DNA: TGTGCCAGCAGTTCCGGGACACTGTACCAAGAGACCCAGTACTTC. Using reference TRBV28 and TRBJ2-5 for the parts outside the CDR3, the full variable domain is DVKVTQSSRYLVKRTGEKVFLECVQDMDHENMFWYRQDPGLGLRLIYFSYDVKMKEKGDIPEGYSVSREKKERFSLILESASTNQTSMYLCASSSGTLYQETQYFGPGTRLLVL.

The chain has TRBV5-5 and TRBJ1-2; tentatively, D is TRBD1 (5 bases). The CDR3 runs to 13 residues. Trimming took 2 bases from V and 5 from J, leaving 10 bases between them. CDR1 is SGHKS and CDR2 is YYEKEE in the germline V gene (reference sequence). For the CDR3, the DNA is TGTGCCAGCAGCTTAATGGGGGGATATGGCTACACCTTC. Protein product: CASSLMGGYGYTF.